The clone carrying this T cell receptor (beta chain) was recorded once. Its cognate antigen is unknown. Per the germline V gene, CDR1 is SGHNT and CDR2 is YENEEA. The CDR3 loop spans 13 amino acids. The ends were cut back, 1 base at V and 4 bases at J, with 8 bases in the middle. From the 120-subject validation cohort, which was separate from the roughly 670-subject first cohort, the donors were drawn. The protocol was immunoSEQ multiplex PCR, while the TCRdb copy is restricted to in-frame clones and leaves out a portion. The profile covers 140,000 to 150,000 clones, with 94% appearing a single time and approximately 1.8% taken by the ten largest. This sample was included in a study of cytomegalovirus exposure and HLA in healthy donors. Study observations and caveats: Many donors shared some public TCRs, even though most TCR sequences were rare. Listed as cytomegalovirus-associated were 150 to 200 TCR beta chains. With high specificity and sensitivity, the classifier reportedly diagnosed cytomegalovirus status.

The V call is TRBV11-3, the J call TRBJ2-7, with no clear D. This receptor was identified in a man younger than 30 in good health and CMV-seropositive. Source material: PBMCs. DNA of the CDR3: TGTGCCAGCAGCTTAGGTCCCAATTACGAGCAGTACTTC. This encodes CASSLGPNYEQYF. Combining the CDR3 with reference TRBV11-3 and TRBJ2-7 gives the whole variable domain EAGVVQSPRYKIIEKKQPVAFWCNPISGHNTLYWYLQNLGQGPELLIRYENEEAVDDSQLPKDRFSAERLKGVDSTLKIQPAELGDSAVYLCASSLGPNYEQYFGPGTRLTVT.